The present T cell receptor (beta chain) was sequenced within a study of CD4 T cells in relation to SARS-CoV-2 and coronaviruses (dated by TCRdb to about 2021). General notes on the study: In the ViraFEST assay, PBMCs were grown with antigen for roughly ten days, and TCR beta CDR3s were then sequenced to identify antigen-specific clonal expansions. HLA restriction was mapped for shared crossreactive spike epitopes using patient-derived lymphoblastoid cell lines. At the level of individual TCR clonotypes, the study evaluated whether memory CD4+ T cells crossreact between the spike proteins of SARS-CoV-2 and those of common cold coronaviruses. The Adaptive Biotechnologies TCR-sequencing kit was used to sequence samples from three pre-COVID donors and the naive versus memory experiments, while other data came from Illumina-based sequencing. An HIV-1 Nef peptide pool or a culture without peptide was used as the negative reference condition. A different TCR-beta assay, based on Illumina, was used to sequence expansion assays from other donors in the study. Here is what the overall study found, with its caveats: Small numbers of patients and of tested TCRs limited the study. Crossreactivity analysis centred on spike protein, so crossreactivity against other viral proteins was not assessed. Compared with monoreactive clones, crossreactive clones had significantly weaker SARS-CoV-2-driven expansion, a result consistent with antigenic imprinting. In around three fifths of donors, memory CD4+ clonotypes turned up that crossrecognized SARS-CoV-2 and at least one common cold coronavirus spike. No donor contributed both pre-pandemic and post-infection samples, which limited tracing the source of pre-existing responses.

The method was the immunoSEQ multiplex PCR assay. Per the original workflow: During preprocessing, nonproductive sequences were removed, as were CDR3s that did not start with C, did not end with F or W, or were shorter than 7 amino acids. Antigen-specific clonotypes were called with the MANAFEST web app, based on expansion relative to reference and other culture wells. A clone was considered positive if significant expansion relative to the reference culture was observed in 2 of 3 replicate wells at an FDR below 0.05. Positive clones also required significant expansion versus all other tandem wells and an odds ratio above 5. CDR3 homology was measured as pairwise Levenshtein distance, computed with the stringdist R package after trimming three terminal residues from each end. Entries here come from immuneACCESS through TCRdb and include only in-frame sequences with V and J called. Some clones fail to appear in such tables; in the studies checked, an unresolved V gene covers under half of the shortfall, and the cause of the remainder is unknown. The V and J calls and the clone size are those of that table, but D and trimming were determined from the DNA. This sample lists 15,000 to 20,000 clones; 60% to 80% were detected once. Jointly, the top ten make up about a quarter of the sample.

This clone was counted once. What this receptor recognizes is not known. Base qualities were left out, and no much larger clone turns up one base away. The germline V gene sets CDR1 to MDHEN and CDR2 to SYDVKM. Taken from cysteine to phenylalanine, the CDR3 has 15 residues. Kept here is only the CDR3 DNA, which spans 45 bases and is read in frame from base 1. Trimming leaves V shorter by 5 bases and J shorter by 6 bases, with the junction holding 6 bases beyond the gene matches. CD4+ T cells from unexposed donors were collected before the COVID-19 pandemic (2011-2018). After less than eleven days of culture, CD4+ T cells were isolated with the EasySep CD4+ T cell isolation kit. As far as cell numbers permitted, CD4+ T cells from unexposed donors were tested for reactivity against SARS-CoV-2 S and N as well as four spike pools from common cold coronaviruses. PBMCs were cultured at approximately 2 million per well in IMDM supplemented with 5% human AB serum and approximately 9.8 IU/ml IL-2. Half of the culture medium was replaced with fresh IL-2-containing medium on days 3 and 7. Each peptide culture condition was generally run in triplicate replicate wells. The leukapheresis product for the unexposed donors was obtained through commercial purchase. Ficoll-Paque PLUS gradient centrifugation was used to isolate PBMCs from leukapheresis product or whole blood. PBMCs were either cryopreserved at -140°C or used fresh in the expansion assay. The QIAamp Micro DNA Kit was used to extract genomic DNA from the CD4+ T cells.

Sequencing used CD4+ T cells from PBMCs, cultured in vitro. The clonotype originates from a human donor in good health. The rearranged segments are TRBV28 and TRBJ2-1; the junction holds 11 bases that match TRBD1. The CDR3 reads as follows: CASSPPGTGGNEQFF. The nucleotide sequence is given as TGTGCCAGCAGTCCCCCCGGGACAGGGGGCAATGAGCAGTTCTTC.